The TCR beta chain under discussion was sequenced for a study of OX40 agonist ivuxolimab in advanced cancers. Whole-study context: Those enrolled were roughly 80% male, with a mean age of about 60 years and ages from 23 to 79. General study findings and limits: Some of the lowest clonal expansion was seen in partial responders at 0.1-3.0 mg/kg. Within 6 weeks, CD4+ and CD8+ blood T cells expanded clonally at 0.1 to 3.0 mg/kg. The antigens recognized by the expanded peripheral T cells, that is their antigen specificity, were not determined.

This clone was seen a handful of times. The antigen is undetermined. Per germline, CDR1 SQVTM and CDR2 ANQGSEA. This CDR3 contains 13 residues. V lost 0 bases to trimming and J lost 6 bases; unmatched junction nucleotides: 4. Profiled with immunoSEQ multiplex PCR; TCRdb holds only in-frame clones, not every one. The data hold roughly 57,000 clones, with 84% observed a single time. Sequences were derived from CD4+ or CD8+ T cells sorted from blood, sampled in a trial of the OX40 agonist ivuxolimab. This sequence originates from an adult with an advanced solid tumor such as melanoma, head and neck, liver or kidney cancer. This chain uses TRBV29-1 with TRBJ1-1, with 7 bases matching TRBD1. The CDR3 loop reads CSVEDRQGAEAFF. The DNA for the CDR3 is TGCAGCGTTGAAGATCGTCAGGGGGCTGAAGCTTTCTTT.